Sequencing of this T cell receptor beta chain was carried out in a study of blood T cell repertoires in COVID-19. Study information: The United States, Italy and Spain provided the acute and convalescent COVID-19 samples. In each case, the material was cDNA or gDNA derived from T cells, B-cell-depleted T cells, or PBMCs.

The germline CDR1 and CDR2 sequences are LGHNA and YNFKEQ. V gave up 1 base and J gave up 3 bases, with 10 bases separating them. The CDR3 spans 15 residues. Measured with immunoSEQ multiplex PCR; TCRdb has only the in-frame clones, and not every one. The sample yields 150,000 or so clones, around four fifths seen once. Cohorts were based on clinical histories the participants reported. The sequence derives from a woman aged 50 to 60 in a cohort exposed to, infected with or recovered from COVID-19 (not recorded which). Source material: PBMCs or T cells enriched from blood (not recorded which). The rearrangement uses TRBV4-2 and TRBJ2-1, with D perhaps matching TRBD2 (6 bases). The CDR3 nucleotides are TGTGCCAGCAGCCAAGTTAGTAGCGGCTACAATGAGCAGTTCTTC. It codes for CASSQVSSGYNEQFF.